The present entry profiles one TCR beta chain with its context. The antigen remains unidentified. Researchers tagged individual cDNA molecules with unique molecular identifiers. Using its own MiXCR run on the 5' RACE reads, TCRdb lists one record per CDR3 protein. Here the sample spans 25,000 to 30,000 distinct CDR3 sequences, about 5% being singletons. These data come from a study of early T cells in non-severe SARS-CoV-2 infection. Study-wide context: From unsorted whole blood, bulk RNA was sequenced, and the chains remained unpaired. Points from the study as a whole: VDJdb matching favored anti-spike CD8 responses, missing private and CD4 specificities.

The V gene's germline CDR1 is SGHVS and CDR2 FNYEAQ. This CDR3 spans 17 amino acids. V gave up 5 bases and J gave up 0 bases, with 19 bases separating them. V and J are TRBV7-6 and TRBJ2-5, with D tentatively TRBD1 (7 bases). The sequence was collected from an adult who was a healthcare worker with PCR-confirmed SARS-CoV-2 infection or an uninfected control (not recorded which). The source material was whole blood. The CDR3 sequence is CASSPPPGGPYQETQYF. The CDR3 DNA reads TGTGCCAGCAGCCCACCACCAGGGGGGCCCTACCAAGAGACCCAGTACTTC.